This record looks at one T cell receptor (beta chain) sequence and its context. This sample is drawn from a study of blood T cell repertoires in COVID-19. CDR1 and CDR2 from the germline V gene are DFQATT and SNEGSKA (reference sequence). This CDR3 region has 15 residues. Germline trimming cut 3 bases from V and 5 bases from J; bases unmatched to any gene: 7. Assay: immunoSEQ multiplex PCR; the TCRdb copy retains only in-frame clones and omits some. This repertoire shows more than 60,000 clones, approximately 80% found once; its top ten account for more than 5%. The sequencing input was peripheral blood. This TCR was sampled from a man in his fifties or sixties with active or convalescent COVID-19. The chain has TRBV20-1 and TRBJ2-3; 11 bases map to TRBD1. CDR3 DNA: TGCAGTGCTAGTGCGGACAGGGGGCGAGGAGATACGCAGTATTTT. This gives the protein CSASADRGRGDTQYF.